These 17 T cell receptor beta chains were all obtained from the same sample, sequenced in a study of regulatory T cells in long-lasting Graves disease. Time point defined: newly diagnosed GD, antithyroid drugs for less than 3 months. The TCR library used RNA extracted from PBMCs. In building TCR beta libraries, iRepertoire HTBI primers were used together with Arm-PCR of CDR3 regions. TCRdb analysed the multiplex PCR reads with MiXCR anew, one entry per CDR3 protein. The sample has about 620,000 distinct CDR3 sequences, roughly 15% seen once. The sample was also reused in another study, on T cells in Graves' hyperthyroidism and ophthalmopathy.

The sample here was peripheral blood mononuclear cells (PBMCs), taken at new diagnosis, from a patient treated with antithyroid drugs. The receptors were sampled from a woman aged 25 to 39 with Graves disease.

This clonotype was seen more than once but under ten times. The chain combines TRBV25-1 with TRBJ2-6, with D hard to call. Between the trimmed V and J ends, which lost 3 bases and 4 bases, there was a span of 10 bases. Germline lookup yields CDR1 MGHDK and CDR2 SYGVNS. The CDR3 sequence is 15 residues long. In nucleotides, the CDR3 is TGTGCCAGCAGTGAGGGTATGGCCGGGGCCAACGTCCTGACTTTC. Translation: CASSEGMAGANVLTF.

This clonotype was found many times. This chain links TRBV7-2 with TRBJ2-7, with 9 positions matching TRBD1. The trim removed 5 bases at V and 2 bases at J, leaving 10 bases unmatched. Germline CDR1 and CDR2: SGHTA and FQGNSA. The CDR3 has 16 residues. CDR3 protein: CASSPRDREGTYEQYF. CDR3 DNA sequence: TGTGCCAGCAGCCCCCGGGACAGGGAGGGGACCTACGAGCAGTACTTC.

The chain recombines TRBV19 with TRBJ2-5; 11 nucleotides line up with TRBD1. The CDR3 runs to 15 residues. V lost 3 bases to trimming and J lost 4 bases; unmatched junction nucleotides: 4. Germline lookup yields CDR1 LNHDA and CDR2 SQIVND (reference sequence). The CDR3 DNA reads TGTGCCAGTAGTATGAGGACAGGGGGCGTAGAGACCCAGTACTTC. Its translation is CASSMRTGGVETQYF.

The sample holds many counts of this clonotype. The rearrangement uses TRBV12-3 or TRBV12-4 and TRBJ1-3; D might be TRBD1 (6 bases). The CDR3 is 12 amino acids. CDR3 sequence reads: CASTGNGNTIYF. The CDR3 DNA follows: TGTGCTTCAACAGGGAATGGAAACACCATATATTTT.

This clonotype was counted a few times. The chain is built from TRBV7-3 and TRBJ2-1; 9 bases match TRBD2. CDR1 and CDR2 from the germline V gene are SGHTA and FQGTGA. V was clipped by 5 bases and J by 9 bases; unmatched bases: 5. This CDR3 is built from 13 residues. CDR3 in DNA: TGTGCCAGCAGCGCGGGAGGGGTGGGTGAGCAGTTCTTC. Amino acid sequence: CASSAGGVGEQFF.

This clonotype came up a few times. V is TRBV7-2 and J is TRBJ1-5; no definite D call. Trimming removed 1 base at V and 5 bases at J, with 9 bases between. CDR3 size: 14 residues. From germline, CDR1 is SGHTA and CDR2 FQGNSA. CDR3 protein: CASSLGQFYQPQHF. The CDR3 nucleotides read TGTGCCAGCAGCTTAGGACAATTTTATCAGCCCCAGCATTTT. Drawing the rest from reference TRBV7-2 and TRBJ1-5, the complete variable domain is GAGVSQSPSNKVTEKGKDVELRCDPISGHTALYWYRQSLGQGLEFLIYFQGNSAPDKSGLPSDRFSAERTGGSVSTLTIQRTQQEDSAVYLCASSLGQFYQPQHFGDGTRLSIL.

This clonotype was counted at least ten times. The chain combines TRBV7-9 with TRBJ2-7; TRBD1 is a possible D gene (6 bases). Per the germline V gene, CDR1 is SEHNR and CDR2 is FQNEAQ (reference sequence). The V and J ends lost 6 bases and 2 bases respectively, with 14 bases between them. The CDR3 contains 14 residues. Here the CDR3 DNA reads TGTGCCAGCAGTCTGCACAGGGATGCCTACGAGCAGTACTTC. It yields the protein CASSLHRDAYEQYF.

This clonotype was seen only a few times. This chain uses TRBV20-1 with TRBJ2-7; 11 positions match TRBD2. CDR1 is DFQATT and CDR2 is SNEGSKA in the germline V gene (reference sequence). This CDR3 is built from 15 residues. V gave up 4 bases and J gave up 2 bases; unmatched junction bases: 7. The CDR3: CSATDGTSGAYEQYF. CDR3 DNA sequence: TGCAGTGCTACTGACGGGACTAGCGGTGCCTACGAGCAGTACTTC.

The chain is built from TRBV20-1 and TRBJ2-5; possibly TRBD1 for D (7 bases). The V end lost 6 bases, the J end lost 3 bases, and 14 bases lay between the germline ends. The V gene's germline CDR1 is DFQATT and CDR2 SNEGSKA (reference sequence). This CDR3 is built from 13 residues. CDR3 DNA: TGCAGTGCCCGACAGGGAGGAAAAGAGACCCAGTACTTC. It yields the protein CSARQGGKETQYF.

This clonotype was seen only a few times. CDR3 protein: CASSTPGGYNEQFF. The CDR3 region has the DNA TGTGCCAGTAGTACCCCGGGAGGGTATAATGAGCAGTTCTTC. This chain connects TRBV19 to TRBJ2-1; the match to TRBD2 covers 8 bases. The CDR3 loop spans 14 amino acids. Germline V gives CDR1 LNHDA, CDR2 SQIVND (reference sequence). The trim removed 4 bases at V and 7 bases at J, leaving 6 bases unmatched.

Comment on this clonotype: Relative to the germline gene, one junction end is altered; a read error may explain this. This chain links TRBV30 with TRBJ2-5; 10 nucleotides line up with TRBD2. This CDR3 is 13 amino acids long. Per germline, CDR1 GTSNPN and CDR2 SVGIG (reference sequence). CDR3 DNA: TGTGCCTGGAGAGGGCTAGCGGGAGAGACCCAGTGCTTC. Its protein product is CAWRGLAGETQCF. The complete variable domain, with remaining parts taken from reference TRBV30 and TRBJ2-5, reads SQTIHQWPATLVQPVGSPLSLECTVEGTSNPNLYWYRQAAGRGLQLLFYSVGIGQISSEVPQNLSASRPQDRQFILSSKKLLLSDSGFYLCAWRGLAGETQCFGPGTRLLVL.

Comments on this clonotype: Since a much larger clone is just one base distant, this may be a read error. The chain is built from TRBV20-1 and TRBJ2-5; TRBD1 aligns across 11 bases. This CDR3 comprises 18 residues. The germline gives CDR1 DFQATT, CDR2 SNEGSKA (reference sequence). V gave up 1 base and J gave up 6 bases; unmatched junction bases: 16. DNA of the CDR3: TGCAGTGCTAGAGTCGCCGGGACAGGGGGAAACCCACAAAAGACCCAGTACTTC. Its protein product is CSARVAGTGGNPQKTQYF.

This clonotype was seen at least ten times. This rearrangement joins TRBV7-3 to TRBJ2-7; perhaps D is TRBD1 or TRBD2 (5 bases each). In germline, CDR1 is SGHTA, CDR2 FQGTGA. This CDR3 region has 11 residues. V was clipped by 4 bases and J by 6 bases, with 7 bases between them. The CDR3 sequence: CASSSGTEQYF. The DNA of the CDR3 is TGTGCCAGCAGCTCAGGGACCGAGCAGTACTTC.

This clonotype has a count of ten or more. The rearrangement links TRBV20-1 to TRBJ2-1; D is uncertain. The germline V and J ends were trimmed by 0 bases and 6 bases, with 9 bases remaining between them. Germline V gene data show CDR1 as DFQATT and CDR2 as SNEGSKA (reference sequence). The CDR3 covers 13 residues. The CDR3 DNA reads TGCAGTGCTAGAGATCACAAGTTCAATGAGCAGTTCTTC. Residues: CSARDHKFNEQFF.

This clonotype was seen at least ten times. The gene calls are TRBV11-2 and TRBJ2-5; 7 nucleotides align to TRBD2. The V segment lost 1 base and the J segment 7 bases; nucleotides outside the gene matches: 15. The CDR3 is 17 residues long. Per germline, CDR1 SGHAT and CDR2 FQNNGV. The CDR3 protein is CASSLVKPSSRGGTQYF. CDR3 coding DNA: TGTGCCAGCAGCTTAGTTAAACCTAGCTCCCGCGGGGGGACCCAGTACTTC. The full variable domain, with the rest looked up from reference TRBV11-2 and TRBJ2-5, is EAGVAQSPRYKIIEKRQSVAFWCNPISGHATLYWYQQILGQGPKLLIQFQNNGVVDDSQLPKDRFSAERLKGVDSTLKIQPAKLEDSAVYLCASSLVKPSSRGGTQYFGPGTRLLVL.

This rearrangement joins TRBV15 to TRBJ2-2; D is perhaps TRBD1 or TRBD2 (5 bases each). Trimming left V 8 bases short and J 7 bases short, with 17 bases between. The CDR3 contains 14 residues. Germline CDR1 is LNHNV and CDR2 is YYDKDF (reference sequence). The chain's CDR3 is CATAPRGFGGELFF. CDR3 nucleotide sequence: TGTGCCACCGCCCCACGGGGCTTTGGCGGGGAGCTGTTTTTT.

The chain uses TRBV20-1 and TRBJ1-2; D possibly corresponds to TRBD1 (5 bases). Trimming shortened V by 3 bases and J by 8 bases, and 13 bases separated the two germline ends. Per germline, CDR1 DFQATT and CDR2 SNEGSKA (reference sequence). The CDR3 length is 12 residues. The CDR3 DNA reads TGCAGTGCTAGCCCTCTCAGGGAGGGCTACACCTTC. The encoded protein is CSASPLREGYTF.